This T cell receptor (beta chain) was captured by sequencing in a study of T-cell memory formation after mild COVID-19. Findings and caveats of the study: CD8+ contracting clones occupied EMRA, while CD4+ ones occupied mainly CM and EM.

V trimming: 0 bases; J trimming: 8 bases; junction bases outside the gene matches: 7. CDR1 MGHRA and CDR2 YSYEKL come from the germline V gene. The CDR3 covers 16 residues. As concerns this clonotype: The antigen is undetermined.

TCRdb reprocessed the 5' RACE reads with MiXCR, giving one entry per CDR3 protein. In the table there are 30,000 or so distinct CDR3 sequences, roughly 20% of which are singletons. The chain has TRBV4-1 and TRBJ2-1, with 10 bases aligning to TRBD2. Material: PBMCs or a T cell subset sorted from them (not recorded which). This sequence was found in an adult who had mild COVID-19 (a few samples of this study predate the infection). Cell type and time point are not known. The CDR3 sequence: CASSQEEAGGFHEQFF. The CDR3 nucleotides are TGCGCCAGCAGCCAAGAGGAAGCGGGGGGGTTCCATGAGCAGTTCTTC.